The 27 T cell receptor beta chains given below trace back to one sample, sequenced in a study of OX40 agonist ivuxolimab in advanced cancers. Libraries were built with the immunoSEQ multiplex PCR assay. Not all clones reach the TCRdb copy of this immuneACCESS table, which keeps in-frame sequences only. Checked studies attribute under half of the gap to unresolved V genes and leave the rest unexplained. The sample table lists tens of thousands of clones, roughly 85% of them with a count of one. About 14% of the sample is taken by the ten largest. This sample comprised CD4+ or CD8+ T cells sorted from blood, obtained in a trial of the OX40 agonist ivuxolimab. These receptors were taken from an adult with an advanced solid tumor such as melanoma, head and neck, liver or kidney cancer.

This chain links TRBV29-1 with TRBJ1-4; D is possibly TRBD1 (6 bases). The CDR3 covers 15 residues. Trimming shortened V by 1 base and J by 3 bases, and 12 bases separated the two germline ends. Germline loops: CDR1 SQVTM, CDR2 ANQGSEA. The CDR3 nucleotides read TGCAGCGTTGAAGCCCAGGGGTTGGCTAATGAAAAACTGTTTTTT. Protein product: CSVEAQGLANEKLFF.

CDR3 sequence: CASSRSSGTYNEQFF. The CDR3 nucleotides read TGTGCCAGCAGTAGGTCTAGCGGCACCTACAATGAGCAGTTCTTC. The chain joins TRBV6-4 to TRBJ2-1; TRBD2 agrees at 7 bases. After removal of 5 bases from V and 2 bases from J, the junction contained 6 bases not matched to a gene. Germline CDR1 and CDR2: MRHNA and SNTAGT. The CDR3 has 15 amino acids.

This clone showed up just once. The V gene is TRBV6-6, the J gene TRBJ2-1; 7 positions agree with TRBD2. CDR1 MNHNY and CDR2 SVGAGI come from the germline V gene (reference sequence). Trimming cost V 6 bases and J 4 bases; bases outside gene matches: 12. There are 16 residues in the CDR3. CDR3 bases: TGTGCCAGCAGGGGTTTACTAGCGACCATTTACAATGAGCAGTTCTTC. It codes for CASRGLLATIYNEQFF.

The V and J genes are TRBV5-1 and TRBJ2-7; 13 bases line up with TRBD2. The J segment lost 7 bases and the V segment lost 4 bases, leaving 11 bases of the junction unmatched. The CDR3 contains 16 residues. Germline loops: CDR1 SGHRS, CDR2 YFSETQ. CDR3 amino acids: CASSKSGLAGVKEQYF. CDR3 in DNA: TGCGCCAGCAGCAAGTCCGGACTAGCGGGAGTAAAAGAGCAGTACTTC.

This chain joins TRBV18 and TRBJ2-5; a weak D match, TRBD2 (5 bases). The CDR3 length is 12 residues. V gave up 6 bases and J gave up 5 bases, with 10 bases separating them. CDR1 and CDR2 (germline): KGHSH, LQKENI. The DNA of the CDR3 is TGTGCCAGCTCGTCAGCGGAGGAGACCCAGTACTTC. Encoded protein: CASSSAEETQYF.

The DNA of the CDR3 is TGCGCCAGCAGCTCGACTAGCACAGATACGCAGTATTTT. Translation: CASSSTSTDTQYF. This chain connects TRBV5-1 to TRBJ2-3; unclear D gene. This CDR3 region has 13 residues. Per germline, CDR1 SGHRS and CDR2 YFSETQ. Deletions cut 3 bases from V and 0 bases from J, with 5 bases between.

The V call is TRBV30, the J call TRBJ1-2, with 8 positions matching TRBD1. Germline trimming cut 3 bases from V and 4 bases from J; bases unmatched to any gene: 7. The CDR3 length is 14 residues. Germline CDR1 reads GTSNPN; CDR2 reads SVGIG (reference sequence). Here the CDR3 DNA reads TGTGCCTGGAGCGACAGGGGACTCGGCTATGGCTACACCTTC. This encodes CAWSDRGLGYGYTF.

The chain combines TRBV9 with TRBJ1-2; D ambiguous. Germline values: CDR1 SGDLS, CDR2 YYNGEE. Trimming shortened V by 4 bases and J by 4 bases, and 20 bases separated the two germline ends. The CDR3 extends over 16 amino acids. For the CDR3, the DNA is TGTGCCAGCAGCCCCGCTTCCGGGCGCCTAGTCTATGGCTACACCTTC. It encodes CASSPASGRLVYGYTF.

This chain joins TRBV11-2 and TRBJ2-1; 12 positions agree with TRBD2. V lost 1 base, J lost 7 bases, and 2 bases stayed unmatched. Germline CDR1 and CDR2: SGHAT and FQNNGV. The CDR3 spans 15 residues. The CDR3 is CASSLGLAGGNEQFF. The CDR3 region has the DNA TGTGCCAGCAGCTTAGGGCTAGCGGGGGGGAATGAGCAGTTCTTC.

The chain links TRBV19 to TRBJ2-6; D assignment may be TRBD1 or TRBD2 (5 bases each). V dropped 2 bases and J dropped 0 bases, with 11 bases sitting between them. Per the germline V gene, CDR1 is LNHDA and CDR2 is SQIVND (reference sequence). The CDR3 covers 17 residues. CDR3 amino acids: CASSINGDASGANVLTF. CDR3 coding DNA: TGTGCCAGTAGTATAAACGGGGACGCCTCTGGGGCCAACGTCCTGACTTTC.

The chain recombines TRBV7-9 with TRBJ2-1, with TRBD2 matching 7 bases. The CDR3 spans 15 residues. J gave up 5 bases and V 3 bases, and 7 bases lay outside the gene matches. Germline lookup yields CDR1 SEHNR and CDR2 FQNEAQ (reference sequence). The DNA of the CDR3 is TGTGCCAGCAGCTTCAAGGGAGGGCCAAACAATGAGCAGTTCTTC. This codes for CASSFKGGPNNEQFF. Using reference TRBV7-9 and TRBJ2-1 for the parts outside the CDR3, the full variable domain is DTGVSQNPRHKITKRGQNVTFRCDPISEHNRLYWYRQTLGQGPEFLTYFQNEAQLEKSRLLSDRFSAERPKGSFSTLEIQRTEQGDSAMYLCASSFKGGPNNEQFFGPGTRLTVL.

This chain joins TRBV7-9 and TRBJ1-1; 8 nucleotides agree with TRBD1. V gave up 8 bases and J gave up 1 base; unmatched junction bases: 6. Per the germline V gene, CDR1 is SEHNR and CDR2 is FQNEAQ (reference sequence). This CDR3 contains 14 residues. The CDR3 is CASGTGTGNTEAFF. CDR3 sequence (DNA): TGTGCCAGCGGTACCGGGACAGGGAACACTGAAGCTTTCTTT.

V usage is TRBV11-2 and J usage is TRBJ2-7; D not resolved. The CDR3 has 15 amino acids. V was cut by 2 bases and J by 2 bases, with 13 bases left in between. The germline V gene has CDR1 SGHAT and CDR2 FQNNGV. In nucleotides, the CDR3 is TGTGCCAGCAGCTTAATCGACACCCCTACCTACGAGCAGTACTTC. This translates into CASSLIDTPTYEQYF. Using reference TRBV11-2 and TRBJ2-7 for the parts outside the CDR3, the full variable domain is EAGVAQSPRYKIIEKRQSVAFWCNPISGHATLYWYQQILGQGPKLLIQFQNNGVVDDSQLPKDRFSAERLKGVDSTLKIQPAKLEDSAVYLCASSLIDTPTYEQYFGPGTRLTVT.

This chain uses TRBV7-3 with TRBJ2-7; 7 bases are shared with TRBD1. The germline V gene encodes CDR1 SGHTA and CDR2 FQGTGA. The CDR3 sequence is 15 residues long. J was trimmed by 4 bases and V by 5 bases; bases with no gene match: 11. The CDR3 here is CASSTDRDRLYEQYF. In nucleotides, the CDR3 is TGTGCCAGCAGCACCGACCGGGACAGACTATACGAGCAGTACTTC. Based on the CDR3 plus reference TRBV7-3 and TRBJ2-7, the full variable domain is GAGVSQTPSNKVTEKGKYVELRCDPISGHTALYWYRQSLGQGPEFLIYFQGTGAADDSGLPNDRFFAVRPEGSVSTLKIQRTERGDSAVYLCASSTDRDRLYEQYFGPGTRLTVT.

The chain is built from TRBV7-3 and TRBJ2-2; D gene ambiguous. The CDR3 spans 16 residues. Germline CDR1 reads SGHTA; CDR2 reads FQGTGA. Trimming shortened V by 0 bases and J by 2 bases, and 10 bases separated the two germline ends. The CDR3, as DNA: TGTGCCAGCAGCTTAACCCCCTTCCACAACACCGGGGAGCTGTTTTTT. As protein: CASSLTPFHNTGELFF.

The V gene is TRBV19, the J gene TRBJ2-7; D uncertain. The CDR3 totals 13 residues. Germline CDR1 reads LNHDA; CDR2 reads SQIVND (reference sequence). V was shortened by 6 bases and J by 0 bases, with 9 bases between the two germline ends. This CDR3 is CASSSTPSYEQYF. DNA of the CDR3: TGTGCCAGTAGCAGTACACCCTCCTACGAGCAGTACTTC.

This clone has a handful of counts. The V gene is TRBV11-2, the J gene TRBJ2-2; the D gene is possibly TRBD1 (6 bases). CDR3 length: 16 amino acids. V lost 0 bases and J lost 5, with 13 bases in between. The germline gives CDR1 SGHAT, CDR2 FQNNGV. The CDR3 here is CASSLDFRGRTGELFF. DNA for the CDR3: TGTGCCAGCAGCTTAGACTTCAGGGGTAGGACCGGGGAGCTGTTTTTT.

The chain couples TRBV30 to TRBJ2-1; TRBD2 matches 9 bases. After removal of 3 bases from V and 6 bases from J, the junction contained 6 bases not matched to a gene. CDR3 length equals 14 residues. Per the germline V gene, CDR1 is GTSNPN and CDR2 is SVGIG (reference sequence). The CDR3 DNA reads TGTGCCTGGAGGATAGCGGGAGTCGGCAATGAGCAGTTCTTC. Translated: CAWRIAGVGNEQFF.

The chain joins TRBV30 to TRBJ2-7; tentatively, D is TRBD1 or TRBD2 (5 bases each). Germline V gene data show CDR1 as GTSNPN and CDR2 as SVGIG (reference sequence). The CDR3 length is 15 residues. V lost 0 bases to trimming and J lost 6 bases, with 18 bases between them. In nucleotides, the CDR3 is TGTGCCTGGAGTGTACTGGGCAGGGAGTCGTCCGAGCAGTACTTC. It encodes CAWSVLGRESSEQYF.

The rearrangement joins TRBV5-1 to TRBJ2-5; 12 bases match TRBD1. Germline CDR1 SGHRS, CDR2 YFSETQ. With 4 bases clipped from V and 1 base from J, the junction kept 5 bases outside the gene matches. CDR3 length equals 16 residues. The CDR3 nucleotides read TGCGCCAGCAGCGGGACAGGGGGCACACTCCAAGAGACCCAGTACTTC. It specifies CASSGTGGTLQETQYF.

This chain links TRBV2 with TRBJ1-3; 7 positions match TRBD1. Trimming removed 5 bases from V and 0 bases from J; junction bases left unmatched: 7. Germline lookup yields CDR1 SNHLY and CDR2 FYNNEI. The CDR3 spans 16 residues. Written as DNA, the CDR3 is TGTGCCAGCAGTTACGACAGGGCAAGCTCTGGAAACACCATATATTTT. Translated: CASSYDRASSGNTIYF.

The CDR3 DNA sequence: TGTGCCAGCAGCCAGGGACCGGGACAGGGAAAAGACACTGAAGCTTTCTTT. It encodes CASSQGPGQGKDTEAFF. The chain links TRBV7-9 to TRBJ1-1, with 9 bases that match TRBD1. The V gene end was trimmed by 5 bases and the J gene end by 3 bases; junction bases not matched to a gene: 13. The CDR3 is made up of 17 amino acids. Per the germline V gene, CDR1 is SEHNR and CDR2 is FQNEAQ (reference sequence).

The V gene is TRBV19, the J gene TRBJ2-7; 8 bases are a match to TRBD1. Trimming took 4 bases from V and 7 from J; bases not matched to a gene: 12. There are 15 residues in the CDR3. The germline V gene has CDR1 LNHDA and CDR2 SQIVND (reference sequence). In DNA form, the CDR3 reads TGTGCCAGTAGTACCCGGACAGGGATCCTTGGGGAGCAGTACTTC. Amino acids: CASSTRTGILGEQYF.

This chain links TRBV7-2 with TRBJ2-4; perhaps D is TRBD1 or TRBD2 (6 bases each). The CDR3 extends over 14 amino acids. The germline V and J ends were trimmed by 4 bases and 6 bases, with 13 bases remaining between them. The V gene's germline CDR1 is SGHTA and CDR2 FQGNSA. Here the CDR3 DNA reads TGTGCCAGCAGCTCCCGGGGGCAGCGAAACATTCAGTACTTC. Translated: CASSSRGQRNIQYF.

The J gene is TRBJ1-2, the V gene TRBV19, with TRBD1 matching over 7 bases. The CDR3 runs 13 residues. V trimming: 4 bases; J trimming: 4 bases; junction bases outside the gene matches: 3. Germline V gene lookup returns CDR1 LNHDA and CDR2 SQIVND (reference sequence). Here the CDR3 DNA reads TGTGCCAGTAGTACCGACAGGGCCTATGGCTACACCTTC. Its protein product is CASSTDRAYGYTF. Full variable domain (outside the CDR3, taken from reference TRBV19 and TRBJ1-2): DGGITQSPKYLFRKEGQNVTLSCEQNLNHDAMYWYRQDPGQGLRLIYYSQIVNDFQKGDIAEGYSVSREKKESFPLTVTSAQKNPTAFYLCASSTDRAYGYTFGSGTRLTVV.

The chain links TRBV5-8 to TRBJ1-1; D remains unclear. The CDR3 covers 14 residues. The V and J ends lost 0 bases and 0 bases respectively, with 6 bases between them. The germline CDR1 and CDR2 sequences are SGHTS and YDEGEE. In DNA form, the CDR3 reads TGTGCCAGCAGCTTGGGGGCCCTGAACACTGAAGCTTTCTTT. Translating it yields CASSLGALNTEAFF.

V and J are TRBV19 and TRBJ1-1, with D uncertain. Between the trimmed V and J ends, which lost 5 bases and 1 base, there was a span of 11 bases. The germline gives CDR1 LNHDA, CDR2 SQIVND (reference sequence). There are 14 residues in the CDR3. The CDR3 reads CASSGRAGNTEAFF. Here the CDR3 DNA reads TGTGCCAGTAGTGGCCGTGCGGGGAACACTGAAGCTTTCTTT.